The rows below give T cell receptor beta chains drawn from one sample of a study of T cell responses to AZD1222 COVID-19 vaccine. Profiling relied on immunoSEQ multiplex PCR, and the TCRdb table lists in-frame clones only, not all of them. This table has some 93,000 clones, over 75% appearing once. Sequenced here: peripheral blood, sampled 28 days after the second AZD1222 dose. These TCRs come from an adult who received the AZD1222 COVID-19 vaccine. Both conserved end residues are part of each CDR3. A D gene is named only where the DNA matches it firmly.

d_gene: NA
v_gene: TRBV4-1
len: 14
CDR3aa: CASSVGGTGEKLFF

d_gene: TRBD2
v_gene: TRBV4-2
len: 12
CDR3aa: CASGTSDNEQFF

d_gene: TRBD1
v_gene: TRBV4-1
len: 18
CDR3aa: CASSQEPPGTGIPDTQYF

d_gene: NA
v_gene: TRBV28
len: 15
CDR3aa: CASSSRDTLGETQYF

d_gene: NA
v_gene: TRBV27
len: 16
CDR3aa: CASSFQRQASYNEQFF

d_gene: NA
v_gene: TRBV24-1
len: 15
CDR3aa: CATSDGGQGETGYTF

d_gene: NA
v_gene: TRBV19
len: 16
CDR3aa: CASKRGTGTFNEKLFF

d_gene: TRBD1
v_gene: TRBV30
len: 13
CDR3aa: CAWTDRGHEKLFF

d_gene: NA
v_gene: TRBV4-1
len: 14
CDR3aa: CASSQGAIRNTIYF

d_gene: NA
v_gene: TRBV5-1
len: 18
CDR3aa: CASSLVGQSDFGTDTQYF

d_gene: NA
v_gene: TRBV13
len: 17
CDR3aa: CASSSNRGGAGNQPQHF

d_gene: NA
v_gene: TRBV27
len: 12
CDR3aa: CASSTGSFGYTF

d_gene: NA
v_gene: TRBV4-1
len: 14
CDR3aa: CASSQDRYTDTQYF

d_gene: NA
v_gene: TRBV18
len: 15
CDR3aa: CASSPGDATYNEQFF

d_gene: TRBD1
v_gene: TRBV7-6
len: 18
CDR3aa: CASSLGPTQGWGNEKLFF

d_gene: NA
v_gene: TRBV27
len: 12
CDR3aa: CASSGRGDEAFF

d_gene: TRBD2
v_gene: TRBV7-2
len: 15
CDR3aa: CASSPSGGGGDTQYF

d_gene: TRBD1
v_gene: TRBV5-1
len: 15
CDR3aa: CASSLGGQGADEQYF

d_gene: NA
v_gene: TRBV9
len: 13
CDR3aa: CASSGNSGNTIYF

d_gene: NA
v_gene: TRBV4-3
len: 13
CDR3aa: CASSQGRSHEAFF

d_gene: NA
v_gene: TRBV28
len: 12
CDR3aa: CASSRRENEQFF

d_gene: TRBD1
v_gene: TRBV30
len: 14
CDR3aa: CAWSVDRAGQPQHF

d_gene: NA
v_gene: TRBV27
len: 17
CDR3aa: CASSSSLVGVSAYEQYF

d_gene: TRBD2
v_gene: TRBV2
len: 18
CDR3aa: CASSDPFERGSSYNEQFF

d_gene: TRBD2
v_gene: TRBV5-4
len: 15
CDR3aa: CASSGSGRGTGELFF

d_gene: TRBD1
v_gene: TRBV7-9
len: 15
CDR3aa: CASSYGQGVKETQYF

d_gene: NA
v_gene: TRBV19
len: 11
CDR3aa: CASSWAYEQYF

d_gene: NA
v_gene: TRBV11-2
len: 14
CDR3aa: CASSPSVQAEKLFF

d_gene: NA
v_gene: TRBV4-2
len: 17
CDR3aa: CASSQDPGYPSGNTIYF

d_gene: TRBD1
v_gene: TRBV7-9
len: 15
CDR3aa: CASSRTGSGANVLTF

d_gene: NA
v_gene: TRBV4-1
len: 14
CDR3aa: CASSGRGSSYGYTF

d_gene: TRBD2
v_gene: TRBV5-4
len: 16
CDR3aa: CASSRRLAGGNNEQFF

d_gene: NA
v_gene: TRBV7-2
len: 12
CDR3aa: CASSPSAGTQYF

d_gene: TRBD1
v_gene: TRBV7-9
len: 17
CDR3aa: CASSLIGTDRGPYEQYF

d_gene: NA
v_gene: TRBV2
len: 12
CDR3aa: CASNKGPGELFF

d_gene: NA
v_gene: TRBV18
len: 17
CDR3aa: CASSPIRGWVSGNTIYF

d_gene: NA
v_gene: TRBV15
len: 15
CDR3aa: CATSREGGSSYEQYF

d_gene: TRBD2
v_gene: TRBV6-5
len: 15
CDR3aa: CASRTRLAGDYEQYF

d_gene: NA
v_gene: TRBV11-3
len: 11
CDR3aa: CASSLAQEQYF

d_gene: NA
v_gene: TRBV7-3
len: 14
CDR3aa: CASSAKGGGTEAFF

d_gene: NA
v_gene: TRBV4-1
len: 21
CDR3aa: CASSQGSPVSKGGRKSYEQYF

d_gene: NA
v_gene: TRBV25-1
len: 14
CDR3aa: CASSHPGDNQPQHF

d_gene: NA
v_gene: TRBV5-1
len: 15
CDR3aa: CASSLQPGPDYEQYF

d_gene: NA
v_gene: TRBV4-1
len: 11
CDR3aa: CASRQGYEQYF

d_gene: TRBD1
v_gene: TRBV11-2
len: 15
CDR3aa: CASSWRTGEPLGGTF

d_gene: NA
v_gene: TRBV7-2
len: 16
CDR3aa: CASSLRSDSKVYEQYF